This T cell receptor (beta chain) is drawn from a study of T cell repertoires in cytomegalovirus infection. Study-level information: Through public TCR beta signatures, both CMV infection and matching HLA type were indicated. Whole-study results and caveats: Clonotype analysis showed dominance of the ex vivo response by HLA-C-restricted CMV-specific TCR beta clonotypes. Identification of carriers of CMV plus the relevant HLA was achieved through cumulative public TCR beta family frequency.

The germline V gene has CDR1 MNHEY and CDR2 SVGEGT. V lost 4 bases, J lost 2 bases, and 15 bases lay in between. The CDR3 is 16 amino acids. TCRdb passed the reads through MiXCR, listing each CDR3 protein once. The table records under 350,000 distinct CDR3 sequences, around 9.6% of them present only once. The table lists this clonotype with many counts. As yet, its antigen is unknown. The receptor comes from a human donor in good health (CMV status not recorded). Some clones in this sample may be carry-over from other donors' samples. This chain links TRBV6-2 or TRBV6-3 with TRBJ1-5; a possible D gene is TRBD1 (6 bases). The sample taken for sequencing was PBMCs. CDR3: CASSWAQGLGNQPQHF. The CDR3 DNA is TGTGCCAGCAGTTGGGCACAGGGATTGGGCAATCAGCCCCAGCATTTT.